This TCR beta chain was obtained from a study of control samples from healthy donors and cancer patients. Per germline, CDR1 SGHKS and CDR2 YYEKEE (reference sequence). With V trimmed by 4 bases and J by 6 bases, 5 bases remained unmatched. This CDR3 is 14 amino acids long. Using immunoSEQ multiplex PCR, the repertoire was profiled, and TCRdb retains in-frame clones only, with some absent. The data hold under 200,000 clones, with 75% to 95% observed a single time. This TCR was recovered from a woman aged 30 to 39 in good health. The rearrangement links TRBV5-5 to TRBJ2-7; 12 positions match TRBD1. What was sequenced was blood. DNA of the CDR3: TGTGCCAGCAGCCCCCGGGACAGGGGGCTCGAGCAGTACTTC. It yields the protein CASSPRDRGLEQYF.